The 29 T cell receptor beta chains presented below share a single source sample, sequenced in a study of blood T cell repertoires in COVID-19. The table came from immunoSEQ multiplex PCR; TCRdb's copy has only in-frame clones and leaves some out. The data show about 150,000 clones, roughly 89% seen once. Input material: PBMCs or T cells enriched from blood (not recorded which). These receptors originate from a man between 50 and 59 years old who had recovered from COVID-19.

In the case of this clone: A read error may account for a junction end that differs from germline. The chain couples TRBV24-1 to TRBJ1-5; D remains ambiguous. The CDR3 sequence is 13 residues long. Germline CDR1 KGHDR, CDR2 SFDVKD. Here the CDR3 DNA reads TGTGTCACCAGGCGGGGTCCAAATCAGCCCCAGCATTTT. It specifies CVTRRGPNQPQHF.

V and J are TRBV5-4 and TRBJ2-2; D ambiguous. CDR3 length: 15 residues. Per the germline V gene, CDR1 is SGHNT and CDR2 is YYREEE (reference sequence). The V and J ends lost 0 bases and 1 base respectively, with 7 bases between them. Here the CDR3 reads CASSLVLGNTGELFF. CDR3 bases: TGTGCCAGCAGCTTGGTCCTAGGGAACACCGGGGAGCTGTTTTTT.

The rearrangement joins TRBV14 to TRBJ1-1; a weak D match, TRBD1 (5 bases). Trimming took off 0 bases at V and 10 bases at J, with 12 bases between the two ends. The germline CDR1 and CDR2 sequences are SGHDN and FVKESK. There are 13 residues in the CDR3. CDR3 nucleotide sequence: TGTGCCAGCAGCCAAGATGGGGCCAGGGCAGCTTTCTTT. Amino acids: CASSQDGARAAFF.

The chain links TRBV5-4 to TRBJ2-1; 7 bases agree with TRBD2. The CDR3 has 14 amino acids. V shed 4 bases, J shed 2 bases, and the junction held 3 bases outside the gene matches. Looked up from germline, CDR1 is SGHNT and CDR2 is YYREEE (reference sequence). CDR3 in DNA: TGTGCCAGCAGCCGAAGCGGGGCCTACAATGAGCAGTTCTTC. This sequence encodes CASSRSGAYNEQFF.

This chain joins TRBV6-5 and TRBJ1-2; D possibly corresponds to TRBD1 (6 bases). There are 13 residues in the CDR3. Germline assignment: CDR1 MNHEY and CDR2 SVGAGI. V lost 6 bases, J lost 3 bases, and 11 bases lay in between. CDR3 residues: CASRSRGHYGYTF. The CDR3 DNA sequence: TGTGCCAGCAGATCCAGGGGTCACTATGGCTACACCTTC.

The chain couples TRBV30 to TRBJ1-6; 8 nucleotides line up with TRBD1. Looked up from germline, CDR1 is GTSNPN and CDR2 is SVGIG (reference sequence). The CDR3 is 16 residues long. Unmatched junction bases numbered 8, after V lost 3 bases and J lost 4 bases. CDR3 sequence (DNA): TGTGCCTGGAGGCGGGGGACAGGTGATTATAATTCACCCCTCCACTTT. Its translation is CAWRRGTGDYNSPLHF.

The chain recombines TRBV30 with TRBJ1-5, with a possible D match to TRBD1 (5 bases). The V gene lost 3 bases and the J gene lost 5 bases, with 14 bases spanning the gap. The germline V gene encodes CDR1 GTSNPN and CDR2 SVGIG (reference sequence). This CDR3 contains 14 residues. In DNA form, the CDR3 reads TGTGCCTGGAGCGCAGACAGTCCCGATCAGCCCCAGCATTTT. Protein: CAWSADSPDQPQHF.

The CDR3 sequence is CASSPTRETQYF. The CDR3 DNA reads as TGTGCCAGCAGCCCCACGAGGGAGACCCAGTACTTC. The chain is built from TRBV7-2 and TRBJ2-5; unclear D gene. Germline V lookup: CDR1 SGHTA, CDR2 FQGNSA. This CDR3 is built from 12 residues. With 5 bases removed from V and 5 bases from J, the gap between germline ends came to 9 bases.

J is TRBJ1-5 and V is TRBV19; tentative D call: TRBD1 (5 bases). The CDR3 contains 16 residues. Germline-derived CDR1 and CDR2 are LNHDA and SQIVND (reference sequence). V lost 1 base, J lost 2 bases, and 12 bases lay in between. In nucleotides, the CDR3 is TGTGCCAGTAGTATAGGTCGGGGAGGGGGCAATCAGCCCCAGCATTTT. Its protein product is CASSIGRGGGNQPQHF. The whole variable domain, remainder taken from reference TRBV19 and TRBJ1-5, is DGGITQSPKYLFRKEGQNVTLSCEQNLNHDAMYWYRQDPGQGLRLIYYSQIVNDFQKGDIAEGYSVSREKKESFPLTVTSAQKNPTAFYLCASSIGRGGGNQPQHFGDGTRLSIL.

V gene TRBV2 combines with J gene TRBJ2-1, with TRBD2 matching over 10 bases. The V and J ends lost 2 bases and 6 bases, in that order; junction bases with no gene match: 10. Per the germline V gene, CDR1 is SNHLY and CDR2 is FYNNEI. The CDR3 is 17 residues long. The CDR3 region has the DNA TGTGCCAGCAGTGAAAGGTCGCGGACTAGCGGAAGCAATGAGCAGTTCTTC. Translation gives CASSERSRTSGSNEQFF.

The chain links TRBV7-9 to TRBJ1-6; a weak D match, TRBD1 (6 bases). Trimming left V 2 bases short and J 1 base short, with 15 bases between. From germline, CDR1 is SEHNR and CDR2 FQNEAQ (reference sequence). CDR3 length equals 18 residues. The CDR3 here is CASSLWWGPVSYNSPLHF. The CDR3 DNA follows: TGTGCCAGCAGCTTATGGTGGGGGCCAGTGTCCTATAATTCACCCCTCCACTTT.

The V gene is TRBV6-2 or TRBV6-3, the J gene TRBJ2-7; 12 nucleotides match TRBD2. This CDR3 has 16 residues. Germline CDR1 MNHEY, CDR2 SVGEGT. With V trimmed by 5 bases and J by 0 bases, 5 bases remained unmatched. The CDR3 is CASSHKLAGGSYEQYF. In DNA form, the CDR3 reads TGTGCCAGCAGTCACAAACTAGCGGGAGGCTCCTACGAGCAGTACTTC.

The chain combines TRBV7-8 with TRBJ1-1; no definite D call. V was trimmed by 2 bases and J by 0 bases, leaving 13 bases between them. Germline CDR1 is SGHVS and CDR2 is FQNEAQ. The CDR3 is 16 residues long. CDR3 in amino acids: CASSLFVLSLNTEAFF. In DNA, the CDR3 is TGTGCCAGCAGCTTATTTGTGCTCAGTTTGAACACTGAAGCTTTCTTT. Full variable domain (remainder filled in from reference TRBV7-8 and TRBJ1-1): GAGVSQSPRYKVAKRGQDVALRCDPISGHVSLFWYQQALGQGPEFLTYFQNEAQLDKSGLPSDRFFAERPEGSVSTLKIQRTQQEDSAVYLCASSLFVLSLNTEAFFGQGTRLTVV.

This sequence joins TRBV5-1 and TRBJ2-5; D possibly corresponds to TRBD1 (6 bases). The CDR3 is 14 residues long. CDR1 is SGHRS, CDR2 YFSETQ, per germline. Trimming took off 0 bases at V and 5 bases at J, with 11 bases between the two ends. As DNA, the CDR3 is TGCGCCAGCAGCTTGGACAGGGTAGGGGAGACCCAGTACTTC. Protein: CASSLDRVGETQYF.

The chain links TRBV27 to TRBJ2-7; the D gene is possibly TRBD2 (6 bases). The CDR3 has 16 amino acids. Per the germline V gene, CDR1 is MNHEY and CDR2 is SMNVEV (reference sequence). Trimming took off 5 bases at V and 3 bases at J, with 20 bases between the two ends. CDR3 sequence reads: CASSPPSWRGDYEQYF. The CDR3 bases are TGTGCCAGCAGTCCTCCTTCCTGGCGGGGCGACTACGAGCAGTACTTC.

The CDR3 nucleotides are TGTGCCAGCAGTAGCGGGAGCACAGATACGCAGTATTTT. It yields the protein CASSSGSTDTQYF. The chain joins TRBV25-1 to TRBJ2-3; tentatively, D is TRBD2 (6 bases). V was trimmed by 5 bases and J by 0 bases, leaving 6 bases between them. There are 13 residues in the CDR3. The germline V gene encodes CDR1 MGHDK and CDR2 SYGVNS.

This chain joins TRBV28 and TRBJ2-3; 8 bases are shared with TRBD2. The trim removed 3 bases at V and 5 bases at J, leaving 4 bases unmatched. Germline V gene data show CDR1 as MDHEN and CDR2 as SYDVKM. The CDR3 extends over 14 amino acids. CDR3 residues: CASSLKREIDTQYF. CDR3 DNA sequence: TGTGCCAGCAGTTTGAAGCGGGAGATAGATACGCAGTATTTT.

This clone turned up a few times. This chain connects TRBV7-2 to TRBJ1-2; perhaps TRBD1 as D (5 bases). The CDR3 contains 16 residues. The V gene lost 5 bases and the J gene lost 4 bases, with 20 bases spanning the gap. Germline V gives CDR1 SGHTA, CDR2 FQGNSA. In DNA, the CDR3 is TGTGCCAGCAGCCCAGAGACGCTAGGGGTGGGCTATGGCTACACCTTC. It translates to CASSPETLGVGYGYTF.

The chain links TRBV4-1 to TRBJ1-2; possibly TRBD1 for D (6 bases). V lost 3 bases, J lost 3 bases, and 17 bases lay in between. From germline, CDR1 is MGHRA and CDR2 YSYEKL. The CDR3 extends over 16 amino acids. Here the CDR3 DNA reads TGCGCCAGCAGCCATCCAGGTAGGGGGAAGGACTATGGCTACACCTTC. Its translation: CASSHPGRGKDYGYTF.

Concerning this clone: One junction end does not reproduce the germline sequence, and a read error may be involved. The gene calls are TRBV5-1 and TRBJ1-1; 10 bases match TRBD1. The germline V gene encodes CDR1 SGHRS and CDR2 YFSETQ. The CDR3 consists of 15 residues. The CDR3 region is CASSLEGQGLSEAFF. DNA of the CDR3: TGCGCCAGCAGTTTGGAGGGACAGGGGTTATCTGAAGCTTTCTTT.

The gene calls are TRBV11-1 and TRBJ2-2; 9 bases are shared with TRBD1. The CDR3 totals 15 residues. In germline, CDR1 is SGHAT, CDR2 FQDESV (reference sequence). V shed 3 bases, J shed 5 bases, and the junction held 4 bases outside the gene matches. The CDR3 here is CASSLRDRATGELFF. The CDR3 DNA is TGTGCCAGCAGCTTGAGGGACAGGGCTACCGGGGAGCTGTTTTTT.

DNA for the CDR3: TGTGCCAGCAGTTTCCCAGGTTTTGAGACCCAGTACTTC. Translation gives CASSFPGFETQYF. The chain couples TRBV28 to TRBJ2-5; D gene unclear. V lost 3 bases and J lost 5, with 10 bases in between. CDR1 and CDR2 (germline): MDHEN, SYDVKM. The CDR3 spans 13 residues.

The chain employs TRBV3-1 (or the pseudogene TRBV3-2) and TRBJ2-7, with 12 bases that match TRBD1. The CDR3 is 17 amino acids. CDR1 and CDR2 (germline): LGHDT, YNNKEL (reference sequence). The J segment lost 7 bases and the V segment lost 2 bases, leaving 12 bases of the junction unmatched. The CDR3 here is CASSQQFRDRGQKEQYF. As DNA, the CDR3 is TGTGCCAGCAGCCAACAATTCCGGGACAGGGGGCAGAAGGAGCAGTACTTC.

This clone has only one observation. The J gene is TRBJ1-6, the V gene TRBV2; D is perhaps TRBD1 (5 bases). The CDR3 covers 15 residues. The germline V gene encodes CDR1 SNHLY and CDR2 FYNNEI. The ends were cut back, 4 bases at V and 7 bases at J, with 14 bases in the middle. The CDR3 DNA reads TGTGCCAGCAGTGGCCAGGGAAATGGAAATTCACCCCTCCACTTT. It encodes CASSGQGNGNSPLHF.

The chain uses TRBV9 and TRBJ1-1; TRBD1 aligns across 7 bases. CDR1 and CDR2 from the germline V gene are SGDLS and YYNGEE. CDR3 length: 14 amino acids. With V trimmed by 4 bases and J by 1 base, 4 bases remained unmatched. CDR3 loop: CASSPGQTNTEAFF. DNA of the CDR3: TGTGCCAGCAGCCCGGGACAGACGAACACTGAAGCTTTCTTT. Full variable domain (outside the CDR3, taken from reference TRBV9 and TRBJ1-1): DSGVTQTPKHLITATGQRVTLRCSPRSGDLSVYWYQQSLDQGLQFLIQYYNGEERAKGNILERFSAQQFPDLHSELNLSSLELGDSALYFCASSPGQTNTEAFFGQGTRLTVV.

The CDR3 nucleotides are TGTGCCAGCAGTATAAGGGACAGGGACCGGAGGGATGAAGCTTTCTTT. It codes for CASSIRDRDRRDEAFF. V gene TRBV28 combines with J gene TRBJ1-1, with 9 bases identical to TRBD1. The CDR3 covers 16 residues. J gave up 7 bases and V 5 bases, and 14 bases lay outside the gene matches. Looked up from germline, CDR1 is MDHEN and CDR2 is SYDVKM. The whole variable domain, remainder taken from reference TRBV28 and TRBJ1-1, is DVKVTQSSRYLVKRTGEKVFLECVQDMDHENMFWYRQDPGLGLRLIYFSYDVKMKEKGDIPEGYSVSREKKERFSLILESASTNQTSMYLCASSIRDRDRRDEAFFGQGTRLTVV.

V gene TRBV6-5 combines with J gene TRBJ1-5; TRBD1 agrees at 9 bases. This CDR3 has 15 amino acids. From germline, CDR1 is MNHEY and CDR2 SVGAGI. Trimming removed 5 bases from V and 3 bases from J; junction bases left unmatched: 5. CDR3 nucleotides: TGTGCCAGCAGTCGGGACAGGGTCACCAATCAGCCCCAGCATTTT. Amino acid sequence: CASSRDRVTNQPQHF.

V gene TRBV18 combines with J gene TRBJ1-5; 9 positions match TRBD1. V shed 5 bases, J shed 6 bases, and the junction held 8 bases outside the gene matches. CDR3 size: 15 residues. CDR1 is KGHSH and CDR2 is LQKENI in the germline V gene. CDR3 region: CASSTGQGESQPQHF. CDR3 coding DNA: TGTGCCAGCTCAACGGGACAGGGAGAAAGTCAGCCCCAGCATTTT.

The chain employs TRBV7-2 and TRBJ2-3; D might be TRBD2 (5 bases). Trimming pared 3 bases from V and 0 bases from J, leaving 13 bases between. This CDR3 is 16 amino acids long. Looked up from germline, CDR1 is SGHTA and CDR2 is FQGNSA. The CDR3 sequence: CASSLRLAASTDTQYF. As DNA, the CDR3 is TGTGCCAGCAGCTTGCGCCTAGCTGCTAGCACAGATACGCAGTATTTT.